A selection of T cell receptor beta chains follows, all from one sample in a study of blood T cell repertoires in COVID-19. Data came from immunoSEQ multiplex PCR; TCRdb stores just in-frame clones and leaves some out. This sample has about 15,000 clones, with about 86% found just once. The material sequenced was peripheral blood. The receptors come from a human donor in a cohort sampled during active COVID-19. Each CDR3 is given with its conserved first and last residue. Fields, in order: D gene, V gene, clone size, J gene, CDR3 DNA, CDR3 protein. A D gene is named only where the DNA matches it firmly. Some rows mark clone size as missing; the rest say once, few, many or name a class of expanded clone.

d_call: TRBD1; v_call: TRBV9; clone_size: -; j_call: TRBJ2-2; cdr3_nt: TGTGCCAGCAGCGCCACAGGGGGCGGGGAGCTGTTTTTT; cdr3_aa: CASSATGGGELFF
d_call: -; v_call: TRBV5-1; clone_size: once; j_call: TRBJ2-7; cdr3_nt: TGCGCCAGCAGCTCCGGACAGACCTACTCCTACGAGCAGTACTTC; cdr3_aa: CASSSGQTYSYEQYF
d_call: -; v_call: TRBV27; clone_size: -; j_call: TRBJ1-6; cdr3_nt: TGTGCCAGCAGTTCAAGACTAAATAATTCACCCCTCCACTTT; cdr3_aa: CASSSRLNNSPLHF
d_call: -; v_call: TRBV30; clone_size: -; j_call: TRBJ2-7; cdr3_nt: TGTGCCGGGCACGGGGGAGCTTATGAGCAGTACTTC; cdr3_aa: CAGHGGAYEQYF
d_call: TRBD1; v_call: TRBV11-1; clone_size: -; j_call: TRBJ2-4; cdr3_nt: TGTGCCAGCAGCTCAGGACCCAGGGGGCCCAAAAACATTCAGTACTTC; cdr3_aa: CASSSGPRGPKNIQYF
d_call: -; v_call: TRBV7-2; clone_size: -; j_call: TRBJ2-1; cdr3_nt: TGTGCCAGCAGCTTAAGTCGCCCAGCCTACAATGAGCAGTTCTTC; cdr3_aa: CASSLSRPAYNEQFF
d_call: TRBD1; v_call: TRBV18; clone_size: -; j_call: TRBJ2-1; cdr3_nt: TGTGCCAGCTCACCACCGAACAGGGGCTCCTACAATGAGCAGTTCTTC; cdr3_aa: CASSPPNRGSYNEQFF
d_call: -; v_call: TRBV27; clone_size: -; j_call: TRBJ2-3; cdr3_nt: TGTGCCAGCAGTTTAGGAAGCGGCACAGATACGCAGTATTTT; cdr3_aa: CASSLGSGTDTQYF
d_call: TRBD1; v_call: TRBV7-2; clone_size: -; j_call: TRBJ2-7; cdr3_nt: TGTGCCAGCAGCAGCTGGGACAGGGGGGCCTACGAGCAGTACTTC; cdr3_aa: CASSSWDRGAYEQYF
d_call: TRBD1; v_call: TRBV3-1/TRBV3-2; clone_size: -; j_call: TRBJ2-7; cdr3_nt: TGTGCCAGCAGCCCCCGGGACAGAAGCTACGAGCAGTACTTC; cdr3_aa: CASSPRDRSYEQYF
d_call: -; v_call: TRBV18; clone_size: -; j_call: TRBJ2-7; cdr3_nt: TGTGCCAGCTCACCACCGCAGGGGCATAGGGAGCAGTACTTC; cdr3_aa: CASSPPQGHREQYF
d_call: -; v_call: TRBV7-9; clone_size: once; j_call: TRBJ1-1; cdr3_nt: TGTGCCAGCAGCTTAGTCTCAGGGGACACTGAAGCTTTCTTT; cdr3_aa: CASSLVSGDTEAFF
d_call: TRBD1; v_call: TRBV12-3/TRBV12-4; clone_size: once; j_call: TRBJ1-2; cdr3_nt: TGTGCCAGCAGCCCCGGGACAGGGGAAGGCACCTTC; cdr3_aa: CASSPGTGEGTF
d_call: -; v_call: TRBV5-6; clone_size: -; j_call: TRBJ2-2; cdr3_nt: TGTGCCAGCAGCCCCCGGGTCAGAACCGGGGAGCTGTTTTTT; cdr3_aa: CASSPRVRTGELFF
d_call: TRBD2; v_call: TRBV15; clone_size: -; j_call: TRBJ2-3; cdr3_nt: TGTGCCACCAGCAGGAGCCGGGGGGACGGGCCTGGAGCAGATACGCAGTATTTT; cdr3_aa: CATSRSRGDGPGADTQYF
d_call: TRBD2; v_call: TRBV6-5; clone_size: -; j_call: TRBJ2-5; cdr3_nt: TGTGCCAGCAGTCCCAGCGGGGAAGAGACCCAGTACTTC; cdr3_aa: CASSPSGEETQYF
d_call: TRBD2; v_call: TRBV2; clone_size: -; j_call: TRBJ2-2; cdr3_nt: TGTGCCAGCGGACCGGGACTAGCGGGGGGCACCGGGGAGCTGTTTTTT; cdr3_aa: CASGPGLAGGTGELFF
d_call: TRBD2; v_call: TRBV11-2; clone_size: -; j_call: TRBJ2-6; cdr3_nt: TGTGCCAGCAGCCAGGGACTAGCGGGAAGCGGGGCCAACGTCCTGACTTTC; cdr3_aa: CASSQGLAGSGANVLTF
d_call: -; v_call: TRBV12-5; clone_size: once; j_call: TRBJ2-1; cdr3_nt: TGTGCTAGTGACCAGGCCCCAACCTACAATGAGCAGTTCTTC; cdr3_aa: CASDQAPTYNEQFF
d_call: TRBD1; v_call: TRBV6-5; clone_size: -; j_call: TRBJ1-5; cdr3_nt: TGTGCCAGCACCCCCGACAGGGGGGTTCAGCCCCAGCATTTT; cdr3_aa: CASTPDRGVQPQHF
d_call: -; v_call: TRBV2; clone_size: medium-sized; j_call: TRBJ2-1; cdr3_nt: TGTGCCAGCACAGGGTTCAATGAGCAGTTCTTC; cdr3_aa: CASTGFNEQFF
d_call: TRBD1; v_call: TRBV3-1/TRBV3-2; clone_size: -; j_call: TRBJ1-6; cdr3_nt: TGTGCCAGCAGCCAAGTCAGGGGGCGCGGGTATAATTCACCCCTCCACTTT; cdr3_aa: CASSQVRGRGYNSPLHF
d_call: TRBD2; v_call: TRBV7-9; clone_size: -; j_call: TRBJ2-3; cdr3_nt: TGTGCCAGCAGCTCCAAGTCGGGGGGGACAGATACGCAGTATTTT; cdr3_aa: CASSSKSGGTDTQYF
d_call: -; v_call: TRBV5-8; clone_size: -; j_call: TRBJ1-2; cdr3_nt: TGTGCCAGCAGCCCGACATCCCTTAACTATGGCTACACCTTC; cdr3_aa: CASSPTSLNYGYTF
d_call: -; v_call: TRBV4-3; clone_size: once; j_call: TRBJ2-1; cdr3_nt: TGCGCCAGCAGCCAAGATCTGGACACGAGCCTTTTCTTC; cdr3_aa: CASSQDLDTSLFF
d_call: TRBD1; v_call: TRBV9; clone_size: -; j_call: TRBJ1-2; cdr3_nt: TGTGCCAGCAGCGCAGAGCCCGGGACAGGGGGCTACACCTTC; cdr3_aa: CASSAEPGTGGYTF
d_call: -; v_call: TRBV5-6; clone_size: -; j_call: TRBJ2-3; cdr3_nt: TGTGCCAGCAGCCCAGGCATCACAGATACGCAGTATTTT; cdr3_aa: CASSPGITDTQYF
d_call: -; v_call: TRBV25-1; clone_size: -; j_call: TRBJ1-2; cdr3_nt: TGTGCCAGCAGTGAAATCGGCGGCGCCTATGGCTACACCTTC; cdr3_aa: CASSEIGGAYGYTF
d_call: -; v_call: TRBV10-3; clone_size: -; j_call: TRBJ1-4; cdr3_nt: TGTGCCATCAGGCCATCTGGGGCCGATAATGAAAAACTGTTTTTT; cdr3_aa: CAIRPSGADNEKLFF
d_call: -; v_call: TRBV5-1; clone_size: -; j_call: TRBJ2-5; cdr3_nt: TGCGCCAGCAGCTTGCTGGGGCCCAAGGAGGAGACCCAGTACTTC; cdr3_aa: CASSLLGPKEETQYF
d_call: -; v_call: TRBV6-6; clone_size: few; j_call: TRBJ1-1; cdr3_nt: TGTGCCAGCATCGGGTGGAACACTGAAGCTTTCTTT; cdr3_aa: CASIGWNTEAFF
d_call: -; v_call: TRBV6-6; clone_size: few; j_call: TRBJ2-7; cdr3_nt: TGTGCCAGCAGTTACTCAGCGTATCCCTCCTACGAGCAGTACTTC; cdr3_aa: CASSYSAYPSYEQYF
d_call: TRBD1; v_call: TRBV27; clone_size: -; j_call: TRBJ1-2; cdr3_nt: TGTGCCAGCAGCCCGACAGGGGGTAACTATGGCTACACCTTC; cdr3_aa: CASSPTGGNYGYTF
d_call: -; v_call: TRBV6-2/TRBV6-3; clone_size: -; j_call: TRBJ1-2; cdr3_nt: TGTGCCAGCAGTTCTCGGACAGTGATTAACTATGGCTACACCTTC; cdr3_aa: CASSSRTVINYGYTF
d_call: TRBD1; v_call: TRBV4-1; clone_size: -; j_call: TRBJ1-1; cdr3_nt: TGCGCCAGCAGCCATCTAGAGGACAGGGAGAACACTGAAGCTTTCTTT; cdr3_aa: CASSHLEDRENTEAFF
d_call: -; v_call: TRBV6-2/TRBV6-3; clone_size: -; j_call: TRBJ2-3; cdr3_nt: TGTGCCAGCAGTTACTCAGGGCTAGCGAGGAGAGATACGCAGTATTTT; cdr3_aa: CASSYSGLARRDTQYF
d_call: -; v_call: TRBV20-1; clone_size: -; j_call: TRBJ2-5; cdr3_nt: TGCAGTGCTAGTTTGATTGGGGAGAGAAAGGAGACCCAGTACTTC; cdr3_aa: CSASLIGERKETQYF
d_call: TRBD2; v_call: TRBV10-2; clone_size: -; j_call: TRBJ2-5; cdr3_nt: TGCGCCAGCAGGGGTCTAGCGGGGGTCCAAGAGACCCAGTACTTC; cdr3_aa: CASRGLAGVQETQYF
d_call: -; v_call: TRBV6-6; clone_size: -; j_call: TRBJ2-1; cdr3_nt: TGTGCCAGCAGTTACCGCCGTCCCGGTGAGCAGTTCTTC; cdr3_aa: CASSYRRPGEQFF
d_call: TRBD1; v_call: TRBV7-6; clone_size: -; j_call: TRBJ2-7; cdr3_nt: TGTGCCAGCAGCTCCGGCGACAGGGGGCGCGGGCAGTACTTC; cdr3_aa: CASSSGDRGRGQYF
d_call: TRBD1; v_call: TRBV6-6; clone_size: -; j_call: TRBJ1-2; cdr3_nt: TGTGCCACGACGGAGACAGGGCGAGGGAACTATGGCTACACCTTC; cdr3_aa: CATTETGRGNYGYTF
d_call: TRBD2; v_call: TRBV7-2; clone_size: -; j_call: TRBJ2-5; cdr3_nt: TGTGCCAGCAGGGGGAGGGGTGGCGAGACCCAGTACTTC; cdr3_aa: CASRGRGGETQYF
d_call: -; v_call: TRBV4-1; clone_size: -; j_call: TRBJ1-4; cdr3_nt: TGCGCCAGCAGCCGCGCGGGCGTGGGAAATGAAAAACTGTTTTTT; cdr3_aa: CASSRAGVGNEKLFF
d_call: -; v_call: TRBV6-6; clone_size: -; j_call: TRBJ2-1; cdr3_nt: TGTGCCAGCAGCCCGTTTAGTGGTGAGCAGTTCTTC; cdr3_aa: CASSPFSGEQFF
d_call: TRBD2; v_call: TRBV6-6; clone_size: once; j_call: TRBJ2-1; cdr3_nt: TGTGCCAGCAGCCCCGCTATACCGGGACTAGCGCCCGCCAGCTCCTACAATGAGCAGTTCTTC; cdr3_aa: CASSPAIPGLAPASSYNEQFF
d_call: -; v_call: TRBV5-6; clone_size: -; j_call: TRBJ2-5; cdr3_nt: TGTGCCAGCACCCACCGGGACACAAGAGAGACCCAGTACTTC; cdr3_aa: CASTHRDTRETQYF
d_call: -; v_call: TRBV7-8; clone_size: -; j_call: TRBJ1-6; cdr3_nt: TGTGCCAGCAGCTTACGGACGGACACCCTCCACTTT; cdr3_aa: CASSLRTDTLHF
d_call: -; v_call: TRBV9; clone_size: -; j_call: TRBJ1-4; cdr3_nt: TGTGCCAGCAGCGCGCCCCCGGGACAATTTAATGAAAAACTGTTTTTT; cdr3_aa: CASSAPPGQFNEKLFF
d_call: -; v_call: TRBV6-6; clone_size: -; j_call: TRBJ2-7; cdr3_nt: TGTGCCAGCAGTTGGTCGGGGTCTCGGTACTTC; cdr3_aa: CASSWSGSRYF
d_call: TRBD1; v_call: TRBV10-3; clone_size: -; j_call: TRBJ2-1; cdr3_nt: TGTGCCATCAGTGCGTCCCCGGGACAGGCTTACAATGAGCAGTTCTTC; cdr3_aa: CAISASPGQAYNEQFF
d_call: TRBD1; v_call: TRBV5-1; clone_size: -; j_call: TRBJ1-1; cdr3_nt: TGCGCCAGCAGCGGACAGGGCATGAACACTGAAGCTTTCTTT; cdr3_aa: CASSGQGMNTEAFF